This T cell receptor (beta chain) was sequenced in a study of cytomegalovirus exposure and HLA in healthy donors. CDR3 length: 17 amino acids. The germline V gene has CDR1 MGHRA and CDR2 YSYEKL. Trimming took 3 bases from V and 5 from J; bases not matched to a gene: 14. Points from the study as a whole: An assumption of roughly uniform sequencing depth across donors underlay the presence/absence analyses.

About this clone: Its antigen remains unknown.

Both 60 Vbeta primers and 13 Jbeta primers went into the PCR. The protocol was immunoSEQ multiplex PCR, while the TCRdb copy is restricted to in-frame clones and leaves out a portion. The sample includes fewer than 85,000 clones, 80% to 90% of them seen just once. The sequencing sample was made of PBMCs. The TCR was taken from a man between 65 and 85 years old in good health and CMV-seropositive. The rearrangement links TRBV4-1 to TRBJ2-5, with 8 nucleotides matching TRBD2. The CDR3 region is CASSHPSPRGGRETQYF. CDR3 coding DNA: TGCGCCAGCAGCCACCCCTCCCCCCGGGGGGGCCGCGAGACCCAGTACTTC.